The 7 T cell receptor beta chains in this list originate from one sample, sequenced in a study of CD8+CD57+ T cells in acquired aplastic anemia. Sequencing involved patients with CD8+CD57+ cell expansion previously shown by flow cytometry. Using genomic DNA as the template, TCR beta VDJ and CDR3 profiling was carried out. TCRdb ran MiXCR on the reads and lists one entry per CDR3 protein. The sample consists of around 190,000 distinct CDR3 sequences, approximately 48% of them appearing once. Sequences were obtained from sorted CD4+, CD8+, or CD8+CD57+ T cells (not recorded which) from PBMCs. Receptors originate from a human donor with aplastic anemia.

The genes are TRBV29-1 and TRBJ1-1; D remains unclear. The CDR3 contains 9 residues. V lost 4 bases and J lost 8, with 5 bases in between. Germline lookup yields CDR1 SQVTM and CDR2 ANQGSEA. The CDR3: CSVGWEAFF. The CDR3 DNA follows: TGCAGCGTTGGCTGGGAAGCTTTCTTT.

In this sample, this clonotype turned up a few times. This rearrangement joins TRBV10-3 to TRBJ1-2, with D possibly matching TRBD1 (5 bases). Trimming shortened V by 3 bases and J by 0 bases, and 17 bases separated the two germline ends. The CDR3 consists of 17 residues. Germline loops: CDR1 ENHRY, CDR2 SYGVKD. The CDR3 protein is CAISESGRQRANYGYTF. The CDR3 nucleotides read TGTGCCATCAGTGAATCAGGTAGACAGAGAGCTAACTATGGCTACACCTTC.

Notes on this clonotype: The final CDR3 position lacks the conserved phenylalanine or tryptophan, pointing to a likely read error. The limits of the CDR3 on the DNA are not certain, so only TCRdb's listed CDR3 is given. V and J are TRBV20-1 and TRBJ2-1; the listed D gene, TRBD2, was not tested against the DNA. Germline-derived CDR1 and CDR2 are DFQATT and SNEGSKA (reference sequence). The CDR3 has 14 amino acids, counting both end residues. The CDR3 loop is CSVRSSGSYNGPFL.

V is TRBV5-1 and J is TRBJ2-5; no definite D call. The germline V gene encodes CDR1 SGHRS and CDR2 YFSETQ. Trimming cost V 0 bases and J 1 base, with 10 bases left between them. The CDR3 contains 15 residues. The CDR3 DNA sequence: TGCGCCAGCAGCTTGGGCACAGCAACCCAAGAGACCCAGTACTTC. Amino acid sequence: CASSLGTATQETQYF.

CDR3 region: CASSQEGAEQYF. The CDR3 nucleotides are TGTGCCAGCAGCCAAGAAGGGGCCGAGCAGTACTTC. The chain couples TRBV7-9 to TRBJ2-7; TRBD1 might be the D (5 bases). Trimming removed 5 bases from V and 6 bases from J, with 11 bases in between. Looked up from germline, CDR1 is SEHNR and CDR2 is FQNEAQ (reference sequence). The CDR3 is 12 amino acids.

Only a few counts were recorded for this clonotype. CDR3 sequence: CASSVGESNSPLHF. CDR3 sequence (DNA): TGTGCCAGCAGCGTAGGTGAATCTAATTCACCCCTCCACTTT. V is TRBV9 and J is TRBJ1-6; unclear D gene. The CDR3 spans 14 residues. The germline gives CDR1 SGDLS, CDR2 YYNGEE. V was clipped by 0 bases and J by 6 bases, with 7 bases between them.

The chain uses TRBV24-1 and TRBJ2-5; TRBD2 is a possible D gene (6 bases). Germline CDR1 is KGHDR and CDR2 is SFDVKD. V lost 9 bases to trimming and J lost 5 bases, with 15 bases between them. The CDR3 is 13 amino acids. The CDR3 coding sequence is TGTGCCACCGGAGGGGACCAAGGGGAGACCCAGTACTTC. Translating it yields CATGGDQGETQYF.